This section outlines one TCR beta chain sequence together with its context. A read error is the likely source, as a far larger clone sits one nucleotide away. CDR3 of TCR beta was amplified from genomic DNA via a two-round multiplex PCR. Used in first-round PCR were primers specific to each TRBV and TRBJ gene. Using its own MiXCR run on the multiplex PCR reads, TCRdb lists one record per CDR3 protein. The table lists 30,000 or so distinct CDR3 sequences, approximately 30% of them singletons. The data are from a study of prognosis after radiotherapy for stage I lung cancer. The V gene end was trimmed by 7 bases and the J gene end by 11 bases; junction bases not matched to a gene: 9. The CDR3 loop spans 13 amino acids. CDR1 and CDR2 (germline): MNHEY, SVGEGT.

The source was PBMCs, collected before or after stereotactic body radiation therapy (not recorded which). The chain has TRBV6-2 or TRBV6-3 and TRBJ1-5, with 9 bases aligning to TRBD1. The sequence was collected from a donor older than 45 with non-small cell lung cancer. The CDR3 is CASIPGTGTTQHF. CDR3 in DNA: TGTGCCAGCATACCGGGGACAGGGACTACCCAGCATTTT.